A selection of T cell receptor beta chains follows, all from one sample in a study of human T cells and chemical hapten exposure. TCRdb processed the RACE reads anew with MiXCR; each CDR3 protein has one entry. The sample carries about 380,000 distinct CDR3 sequences, 4.5% to 5.5% recorded once. The sample in question was whole blood, obtained in connection with sensitization to the hapten diphenylcyclopropenone (DPC). The source is a woman aged 45-59 years with alopecia areata. Some clones in this sample may be carry-over from other donors' samples. Each CDR3 is given with its conserved first and last residue. The order of the fields is D gene, clone size, V gene, J gene, CDR3 length, CDR3 DNA, CDR3 protein. D genes are given only for firm matches. Size is omitted from some rows. Given values are once, few, many or a class for expanded clones.

>.|.|TRBV18|TRBJ2-5|17
TGTGCCAGCTCACCACGGGATTCCGGGGGCCTCCAAGAGACCCAGTACTTC
CASSPRDSGGLQETQYF
>.|many|TRBV6-6|TRBJ2-7|12
TGTGCCAGCAGGATGGACAGCTACGAGCAGTACTTC
CASRMDSYEQYF
>TRBD1|many|TRBV12-3/TRBV12-4|TRBJ2-2|16
TGTGCCAGCAGCGGAGACAGGGGATATAACACCGGGGAGCTGTTTTTT
CASSGDRGYNTGELFF
>.|few|TRBV7-9|TRBJ1-3|15
TGTGCCAGCAGCCCCCACCCCACGCTTGGAAACACCATATATTTT
CASSPHPTLGNTIYF
>.|.|TRBV20-1|TRBJ2-5|14
TGCAGTGCTAGACGGTCCGGGTTCCAAGAGACCCAGTACTTC
CSARRSGFQETQYF
>TRBD2|.|TRBV24-1|TRBJ2-3|14
TGTGCCTCCAGTGATGCCGGGGGGTCAGATACGCAGTATTTT
CASSDAGGSDTQYF
>.|.|TRBV6-6|TRBJ2-1|12
TGTGCCAGCACCGGGACCTTGAATGAGCAGTTCTTC
CASTGTLNEQFF
>TRBD2|many|TRBV18|TRBJ2-1|17
TGTGCCAGCTCACCACTCTCGCCAGTAGCGGGGGGGAATGAGCAGTTCTTC
CASSPLSPVAGGNEQFF
>TRBD1|few|TRBV29-1|TRBJ1-1|16
TGCAGCTTCGGAGCTTGGGACAGGGGGCTGGACACTGAAGCTTTCTTT
CSFGAWDRGLDTEAFF
>TRBD1|many|TRBV20-1|TRBJ2-2|17
TGCAGTGCCAAGGACAGGGACTCAGCGTGGGCCACCGGGGAGCTGTTTTTT
CSAKDRDSAWATGELFF
>.|.|TRBV7-9|TRBJ2-7|13
TGTGCCGGGGCTTTTATTTGGAGCTACGAGCAGTACTTC
CAGAFIWSYEQYF